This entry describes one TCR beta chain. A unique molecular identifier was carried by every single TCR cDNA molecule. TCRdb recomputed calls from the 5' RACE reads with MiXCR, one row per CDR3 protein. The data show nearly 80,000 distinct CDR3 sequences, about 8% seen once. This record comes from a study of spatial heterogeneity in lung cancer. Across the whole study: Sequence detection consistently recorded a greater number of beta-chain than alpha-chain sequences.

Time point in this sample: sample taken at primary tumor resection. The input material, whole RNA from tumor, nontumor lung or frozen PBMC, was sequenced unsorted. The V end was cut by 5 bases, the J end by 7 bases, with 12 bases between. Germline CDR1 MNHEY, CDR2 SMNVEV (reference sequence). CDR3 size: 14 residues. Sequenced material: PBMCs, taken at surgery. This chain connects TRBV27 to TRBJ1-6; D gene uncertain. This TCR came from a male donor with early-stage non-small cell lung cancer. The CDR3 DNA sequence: TGTGCCAGCAGTCCCCGGGTTTACAATTCACCCCTCCACTTT. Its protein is CASSPRVYNSPLHF.